The 21 T cell receptor beta chains listed next were all sequenced from one sample in a study of shared clonotypes between healthy human individuals. Measured with immunoSEQ multiplex PCR; TCRdb has only the in-frame clones, and not every one. The sample contains 2 million to 3 million clones, 90% to 95% of which appear only once. The sample consisted of naive CD4+ T cells from PBMCs. The subset was: CD45RA+ positively selected. The source is a man aged 18-30 years in good health. Some clones in this sample may be carry-over from other donors' samples.

This chain links TRBV6-5 with TRBJ2-5; 10 bases match TRBD2. The length of the CDR3 is 16 residues. The V gene end was trimmed by 0 bases and the J gene end by 2 bases; junction bases not matched to a gene: 3. Germline V gives CDR1 MNHEY, CDR2 SVGAGI. The CDR3 loop is CASSYSNSGGQETQYF. For the CDR3, the DNA is TGTGCCAGCAGTTACTCGAATAGCGGGGGGCAAGAGACCCAGTACTTC.

The rearrangement joins TRBV15 to TRBJ2-6, with D perhaps being TRBD1 or TRBD2 (5 bases each). Germline V lookup: CDR1 LNHNV, CDR2 YYDKDF (reference sequence). Trimming took 0 bases from V and 4 from J, leaving 13 bases between them. The CDR3 has 17 residues. This CDR3 reads CATSRDKKGTGANVLTF. CDR3 sequence (DNA): TGTGCCACCAGCAGAGATAAGAAGGGGACGGGGGCCAACGTCCTGACTTTC.

The chain links TRBV11-2 to TRBJ2-3, with D possibly being TRBD1 or TRBD2 (5 bases each). V was trimmed by 8 bases and J by 3 bases, leaving 15 bases between them. The CDR3 contains 14 residues. CDR1 and CDR2 (germline): SGHAT, FQNNGV. CDR3 in amino acids: CASGSGWGTDTQYF. DNA of the CDR3: TGTGCCAGCGGGTCCGGGTGGGGGACAGATACGCAGTATTTT.

This clone has a single count. V usage is TRBV7-3 and J usage is TRBJ2-1; 11 bases align to TRBD2. CDR3 length equals 16 residues. Unmatched junction bases numbered 9, after V lost 3 bases and J lost 8 bases. The germline V gene has CDR1 SGHTA and CDR2 FQGTGA. The CDR3 here is CASSLDIAGGTHEQFF. DNA of the CDR3: TGTGCCAGCAGCTTGGATATAGCGGGAGGGACCCATGAGCAGTTCTTC.

The J gene is TRBJ2-1, the V gene TRBV7-2; TRBD2 might be the D (6 bases). Trimming cost V 4 bases and J 4 bases, with 20 bases left between them. The CDR3 covers 17 residues. Germline CDR1 is SGHTA and CDR2 is FQGNSA. The CDR3, as DNA: TGTGCCAGCAGCTCCCAAGGAAATAGCGGCCGATACAATGAGCAGTTCTTC. It codes for CASSSQGNSGRYNEQFF.

The chain recombines TRBV6-1 with TRBJ2-1; no firm D call. The CDR3 spans 12 residues. Between the trimmed V and J ends, which lost 3 bases and 9 bases, there was a span of 9 bases. From germline, CDR1 is MNHNS and CDR2 SASEGT. DNA for the CDR3: TGTGCCAGCAGTGATGGAATTCGTGAGCAGTTCTTC. Translated, it gives CASSDGIREQFF.

The sample holds one count of this clone. The chain has TRBV30 and TRBJ1-2, with unresolved D. V was cut by 3 bases and J by 1 base, with 12 bases left in between. Germline V gives CDR1 GTSNPN, CDR2 SVGIG (reference sequence). The CDR3 contains 14 residues. The CDR3 nucleotides are TGTGCCTGGAGGCCAGAGATCTTTAACTATGGCTACACCTTC. This sequence encodes CAWRPEIFNYGYTF.

The chain has TRBV6-1 and TRBJ2-7, with D unclear. From germline, CDR1 is MNHNS and CDR2 SASEGT. V shed 8 bases and J shed 2 bases, with 13 bases lying between them. This CDR3 is built from 13 residues. The CDR3 reads CASLRLGTYEQYF. CDR3 in DNA: TGTGCCAGCCTCCGCTTGGGGACCTACGAGCAGTACTTC.

CDR3 sequence (DNA): TGTGCCAGCAGCTTGATAGTGGGAGGGCTCAATGAGCAGTTCTTC. It encodes CASSLIVGGLNEQFF. V usage is TRBV7-9 and J usage is TRBJ2-1; the match to TRBD2 covers 7 bases. The germline CDR1 and CDR2 sequences are SEHNR and FQNEAQ (reference sequence). CDR3 length: 15 amino acids. Trimming cost V 3 bases and J 6 bases; bases outside gene matches: 8.

The DNA for the CDR3 is TGTGCCAGCAGCGTAGTAGGGGAATACGAGCAGTACTTC. Translating gives CASSVVGEYEQYF. The chain has TRBV9 and TRBJ2-7, with D possibly TRBD1 on 5 matching bases. There are 13 residues in the CDR3. The V gene lost 0 bases and the J gene lost 4 bases, with 8 bases spanning the gap. CDR1 is SGDLS, CDR2 YYNGEE, per germline. The whole variable domain, filled in from reference TRBV9 and TRBJ2-7, reads DSGVTQTPKHLITATGQRVTLRCSPRSGDLSVYWYQQSLDQGLQFLIQYYNGEERAKGNILERFSAQQFPDLHSELNLSSLELGDSALYFCASSVVGEYEQYFGPGTRLTVT.

The rearrangement joins TRBV11-3 to TRBJ2-4; the D gene is possibly TRBD1 (6 bases). Germline V gene sequence: CDR1 SGHNT, CDR2 YENEEA. V lost 4 bases and J 3 bases, leaving 16 bases between the germline ends. The CDR3 contains 16 residues. The CDR3 here is CASSSSDRGGKNIQYF. The DNA for the CDR3 is TGTGCCAGCAGCTCCAGCGACAGAGGGGGCAAAAACATTCAGTACTTC.

This clone has only one observation. Other DNA sequences in this specimen translate into the identical CDR3. The V call is TRBV28, the J call TRBJ1-1, with D possibly matching TRBD1 (6 bases). Between the trimmed V and J ends, which lost 2 bases and 5 bases, there was a span of 9 bases. Germline V CDR1 and CDR2: MDHEN, SYDVKM. There are 13 residues in the CDR3. The CDR3 is CASSLRGGTEAFF. CDR3 bases: TGTGCCAGCAGTTTAAGGGGGGGAACTGAAGCTTTCTTT.

The rearrangement joins TRBV28 to TRBJ1-1; D remains ambiguous. The CDR3 sequence is 13 residues long. The germline V and J ends were trimmed by 6 bases and 6 bases, with 14 bases remaining between them. Germline loops: CDR1 MDHEN, CDR2 SYDVKM. The CDR3 region is CASSVTWTSEAFF. The CDR3 bases are TGTGCCAGCAGCGTGACCTGGACGTCTGAAGCTTTCTTT.

The rearrangement joins TRBV6-1 to TRBJ2-7; D possibly uses TRBD1 or TRBD2 (5 bases each). In germline, CDR1 is MNHNS, CDR2 SASEGT. The V gene lost 5 bases and the J gene lost 4 bases, with 15 bases spanning the gap. There are 14 residues in the CDR3. The CDR3 loop reads CASSREGSGYEQYF. The DNA for the CDR3 is TGTGCCAGCAGTCGAGAGGGGTCGGGATACGAGCAGTACTTC.

The chain is built from TRBV7-9 and TRBJ2-7; 11 bases are a match to TRBD2. The germline V gene encodes CDR1 SEHNR and CDR2 FQNEAQ (reference sequence). This CDR3 contains 19 residues. V dropped 4 bases and J dropped 2; count of bases not matched to a gene: 16. The chain's CDR3 is CASSSPRSSGRAGPYEQYF. As DNA, the CDR3 is TGTGCCAGCAGCTCCCCCCGTAGTAGCGGGAGGGCCGGCCCCTACGAGCAGTACTTC.

CDR3 amino acids: CASSLDRLGDNEQFF. For the CDR3, the DNA is TGTGCCAGCAGCTTGGACCGTTTAGGTGACAATGAGCAGTTCTTC. V gene TRBV5-4 combines with J gene TRBJ2-1; no firm D call. CDR3 size: 15 residues. Germline CDR1 is SGHNT and CDR2 is YYREEE (reference sequence). V was trimmed by 0 bases and J by 5 bases, leaving 12 bases between them. The full variable domain, rest sourced from reference TRBV5-4 and TRBJ2-1, is ETGVTQSPTHLIKTRGQQVTLRCSSQSGHNTVSWYQQALGQGPQFIFQYYREEENGRGNFPPRFSGLQFPNYSSELNVNALELDDSALYLCASSLDRLGDNEQFFGPGTRLTVL.

This chain connects TRBV19 to TRBJ1-5; 8 bases are shared with TRBD1. V trimming: 6 bases; J trimming: 0 bases; junction bases outside the gene matches: 13. This CDR3 has 18 residues. The germline V gene has CDR1 LNHDA and CDR2 SQIVND (reference sequence). The CDR3 loop is CASSAGTGVYYSNQPQHF. CDR3 in DNA: TGTGCCAGTAGCGCCGGGACAGGCGTGTATTATAGCAATCAGCCCCAGCATTTT. The complete variable domain, with remaining parts taken from reference TRBV19 and TRBJ1-5, reads DGGITQSPKYLFRKEGQNVTLSCEQNLNHDAMYWYRQDPGQGLRLIYYSQIVNDFQKGDIAEGYSVSREKKESFPLTVTSAQKNPTAFYLCASSAGTGVYYSNQPQHFGDGTRLSIL.

This chain joins TRBV9 and TRBJ1-2, with 9 bases lining up with TRBD1. Germline CDR1 SGDLS, CDR2 YYNGEE. This CDR3 has 15 residues. Trimming took 2 bases from V and 3 from J; bases not matched to a gene: 5. In nucleotides, the CDR3 is TGTGCCAGCAGCGTGGGACAGGGATGGGACTATGGCTACACCTTC. It yields the protein CASSVGQGWDYGYTF.

This sequence joins TRBV5-1 and TRBJ2-1; D is tentatively TRBD1 or TRBD2 (5 bases each). V was trimmed by 6 bases and J by 9 bases, leaving 19 bases between them. The length of the CDR3 is 14 residues. Germline V gene data show CDR1 as SGHRS and CDR2 as YFSETQ. Here the CDR3 reads CASTLSPPGGEQFF. The CDR3 nucleotides are TGCGCCAGCACCCTCTCTCCACCTGGGGGTGAGCAGTTCTTC. Together with reference TRBV5-1 and TRBJ2-1, the CDR3 gives the full variable domain: KAGVTQTPRYLIKTRGQQVTLSCSPISGHRSVSWYQQTPGQGLQFLFEYFSETQRNKGNFPGRFSGRQFSNSRSEMNVSTLELGDSALYLCASTLSPPGGEQFFGPGTRLTVL.

The chain couples TRBV5-1 to TRBJ2-5; D is perhaps TRBD2 (5 bases). The CDR3 spans 14 residues. V was clipped by 0 bases and J by 2 bases, with 8 bases between them. Germline assignment: CDR1 SGHRS and CDR2 YFSETQ. CDR3 sequence reads: CASSLELDQETQYF. In DNA, the CDR3 is TGCGCCAGCAGCTTGGAACTAGATCAAGAGACCCAGTACTTC.

The chain carries TRBV7-9 and TRBJ1-1; no clear D. This CDR3 region has 16 residues. CDR1 and CDR2 (germline): SEHNR, FQNEAQ (reference sequence). V dropped 1 base and J dropped 1 base, with 13 bases sitting between them. The CDR3 sequence is CASSLDSNEENTEAFF. The CDR3 bases are TGTGCCAGCAGCTTAGATTCAAATGAGGAGAACACTGAAGCTTTCTTT.